A single sample gave rise to the 32 T cell receptor beta chains below, sequenced in a study of blood T cells in healthy people across ages. Primers used in a second PCR of about 7 to 11 cycles were a sample-barcoded 5' primer and a J-beta primer mix. Each CDR3 protein is one row after TCRdb ran MiXCR on the 5' RACE reads. The sample gives about 640,000 distinct CDR3 sequences, about 30% of which show up once; approximately 14% is in the top ten. The specimen sequenced was blood. The source of these receptors is a woman older than 75 in good health.

This clonotype was seen ten or more times. This chain joins TRBV18 and TRBJ1-4; perhaps TRBD1 as D (5 bases). V gave up 0 bases and J gave up 4 bases, with 12 bases separating them. The germline CDR1 and CDR2 sequences are KGHSH and LQKENI. The CDR3 is 16 residues long. The CDR3 nucleotides are TGTGCCAGCTCACCACCGGGCAGGGCCGATAATGAAAAACTGTTTTTT. Its protein product is CASSPPGRADNEKLFF. The full variable domain, its missing parts supplied by reference TRBV18 and TRBJ1-4, is NAGVMQNPRHLVRRRGQEARLRCSPMKGHSHVYWYRQLPEEGLKFMVYLQKENIIDESGMPKERFSAEFPKEGPSILRIQQVVRGDSAAYFCASSPPGRADNEKLFFGSGTQLSVL.

This clonotype occurred a few times. Given a much more abundant clone one base away, this may be a read error. The chain carries TRBV6-5 and TRBJ2-1; 7 nucleotides agree with TRBD1. This CDR3 has 15 residues. Trimming cost V 2 bases and J 10 bases; bases outside gene matches: 11. Germline assignment: CDR1 MNHEY and CDR2 SVGAGI. The CDR3 loop reads CASSYVGQGVNEQFF. The CDR3 DNA follows: TGTGCCAGCAGTTACGTAGGCCAGGGGGTAAACGAGCAGTTCTTC.

This clonotype showed up many times. The chain combines TRBV11-3 with TRBJ1-1; the D is unclear. Germline V CDR1 and CDR2: SGHNT, YENEEA. The CDR3 covers 12 residues. The V and J ends lost 6 bases and 0 bases respectively, with 5 bases between them. The CDR3 here is CASRGVNTEAFF. CDR3 nucleotide sequence: TGTGCCAGCAGGGGTGTGAACACTGAAGCTTTCTTT.

The sample holds one count of this clonotype. The J gene is TRBJ2-1, the V gene TRBV6-2 or TRBV6-3, with D maybe TRBD1 (5 bases). The germline V gene has CDR1 MNHEY and CDR2 SVGEGT. V was pared by 6 bases and J by 1 base, with 16 bases between. The CDR3 contains 16 residues. The CDR3 loop is CASSPLRQGSYNEQFF. CDR3 DNA: TGTGCCAGCAGCCCCTTGAGGCAGGGATCCTACAATGAGCAGTTCTTC.

This clonotype occurred once. Germline is not matched at one junction end, which may reflect a read error. This chain links TRBV11-2 with TRBJ2-5; weak D call: TRBD1 (5 bases). The DNA end favors TRBJ2-7, so the J call may be wrong. The CDR3 length is 15 residues. The germline gives CDR1 SGHAT, CDR2 FQNNGV. CDR3 amino acids: CASNLESGWPHEQYF. The CDR3 DNA reads as TGTGCCAGCAACTTAGAGTCAGGGTGGCCCCACGAGCAGTACTTC.

This clonotype was observed a few times. This chain uses TRBV3-1 with TRBJ2-3; D is possibly TRBD2 (7 bases). CDR3 length equals 14 residues. The V end was cut by 1 base, the J end by 8 bases, with 13 bases between. Germline loops: CDR1 LGHDT, CDR2 YNNKEL (reference sequence). CDR3 sequence: CASSQGGGGGTQYF. The CDR3 DNA is TGTGCCAGCAGCCAAGGGGGGGGAGGGGGTACGCAGTATTTT.

This chain uses TRBV7-2 with TRBJ2-5; D gene unclear. The CDR3 spans 14 residues. Germline loops: CDR1 SGHTA, CDR2 FQGNSA. With 5 bases removed from V and 5 bases from J, the gap between germline ends came to 15 bases. This CDR3 is CASSLVGSWETQYF. CDR3 DNA: TGTGCCAGCAGCCTAGTGGGGTCCTGGGAGACCCAGTACTTC.

As regards this clonotype: Germline and junction disagree at one end, which may indicate a read error. This chain connects TRBV4-2 to TRBJ1-1; the match to TRBD1 covers 7 bases. CDR1 is LGHNA, CDR2 YNFKEQ, per germline. The CDR3 has 13 residues. The CDR3 loop reads CTSSQEGTAEAFF. CDR3 nucleotides: TGTACCAGCAGCCAAGAAGGGACAGCTGAAGCTTTCTTT.

The V and J genes are TRBV7-9 and TRBJ2-6; D unclear. CDR1 SEHNR and CDR2 FQNEAQ come from the germline V gene (reference sequence). Between the trimmed V and J ends, which lost 5 bases and 4 bases, there was a span of 15 bases. The CDR3 consists of 16 residues. In nucleotides, the CDR3 is TGTGCCAGCAGCCAAAATGGCGGCAGCGGGGCCAACGTCCTGACTTTC. It encodes CASSQNGGSGANVLTF.

This clonotype was counted only a few times. Just one base apart from a much larger clone, this may be a read error. Given the absence of the conserved phenylalanine or tryptophan at the CDR3 end, a read error is likely. The rearrangement uses TRBV6-2 or TRBV6-3 and TRBJ1-2, with TRBD1 matching over 8 bases. V trimming: 5 bases; J trimming: 4 bases; junction bases outside the gene matches: 6. This CDR3 has 14 residues. Germline CDR1 and CDR2: MNHEY and SVGEGT. Here the CDR3 DNA reads TGTGCCAGCAGTGCCGCGGGACAGGCCTATGGCTACACCTGC. The encoded protein is CASSAAGQAYGYTC.

The rearrangement uses TRBV12-3 or TRBV12-4 and TRBJ2-7, with TRBD1 as a possible D gene (6 bases). The CDR3 contains 14 residues. V gave up 3 bases and J gave up 3 bases, with 12 bases separating them. CDR3 region: CASSLGTTYYEQYF. In DNA, the CDR3 is TGTGCCAGCAGTTTGGGGACAACCTACTACGAGCAGTACTTC.

Concerning this clonotype: With a much larger clone just one base away, this may be a read error. The rearrangement links TRBV3-1 to TRBJ2-1, with 10 bases that match TRBD2. This CDR3 comprises 17 residues. V lost 1 base to trimming and J lost 4 bases; unmatched junction nucleotides: 7. The germline CDR1 and CDR2 sequences are LGHDT and YNNKEL (reference sequence). This chain's CDR3 is CASSQGQAGGFYNEQFF. The CDR3 nucleotides read TGTGCCAGCAGCCAAGGACAAGCGGGGGGGTTTTACAATGAGCAGTTCTTC.

The genes are TRBV7-2 and TRBJ2-1, with TRBD2 matching 7 bases. This CDR3 has 15 residues. The V gene end was trimmed by 3 bases and the J gene end by 10 bases; junction bases not matched to a gene: 12. Germline loops: CDR1 SGHTA, CDR2 FQGNSA. Here the CDR3 reads CASSFGSSGSGEQFF. CDR3 bases: TGTGCCAGCAGCTTCGGGTCTAGCGGAAGTGGGGAGCAGTTCTTC.

Ten or more counts support this clonotype. This chain joins TRBV4-2 and TRBJ2-1; 7 bases agree with TRBD1. This CDR3 contains 15 residues. Germline CDR1 reads LGHNA; CDR2 reads YNFKEQ. V shed 0 bases and J 3 bases; nucleotides not matched to a gene: 2. The CDR3 protein is CASSQEGDSYNEQFF. In nucleotides, the CDR3 is TGTGCCAGCAGCCAAGAGGGGGACAGCTACAATGAGCAGTTCTTC.

This clonotype was counted at least ten times. This chain links TRBV30 with TRBJ2-3; the D is unclear. The CDR3 sequence is 15 residues long. Trimming removed 0 bases from V and 3 bases from J, with 13 bases in between. Germline V gene sequence: CDR1 GTSNPN, CDR2 SVGIG (reference sequence). For the CDR3, the DNA is TGTGCCTGGAGTGTGGGGTCGGCGGTTACAGATACGCAGTATTTT. Its translation is CAWSVGSAVTDTQYF.

This clonotype was counted only a few times. This chain joins TRBV18 and TRBJ1-4, with 9 positions matching TRBD1. The CDR3 sequence is 14 residues long. The trim removed 3 bases at V and 10 bases at J, leaving 6 bases unmatched. Per the germline V gene, CDR1 is KGHSH and CDR2 is LQKENI. The CDR3 here is CASSPTGGLGKLFF. The CDR3 DNA follows: TGTGCCAGCTCACCTACAGGGGGCCTAGGAAAACTGTTTTTT.

This clonotype was detected ten times or more. The chain recombines TRBV6-5 with TRBJ1-5, with D unclear. This CDR3 region has 14 residues. V lost 4 bases, J lost 0 bases, and 7 bases lay in between. CDR1 MNHEY and CDR2 SVGAGI come from the germline V gene. CDR3 residues: CASSSSGSNQPQHF. CDR3 in DNA: TGTGCCAGCAGTTCCTCGGGTAGCAATCAGCCCCAGCATTTT.

This clonotype turned up a few times. The chain uses TRBV5-4 and TRBJ1-2, with D tentatively TRBD1 (5 bases). Germline CDR1 and CDR2: SGHNT and YYREEE (reference sequence). Trimming left V 4 bases short and J 0 bases short, with 16 bases between. The CDR3 contains 16 residues. This CDR3 is CASSRRTGLSNYGYTF. Written as DNA, the CDR3 is TGTGCCAGCAGCCGCCGTACAGGCCTCTCTAACTATGGCTACACCTTC. Full variable domain (missing parts from reference TRBV5-4 and TRBJ1-2): ETGVTQSPTHLIKTRGQQVTLRCSSQSGHNTVSWYQQALGQGPQFIFQYYREEENGRGNFPPRFSGLQFPNYSSELNVNALELDDSALYLCASSRRTGLSNYGYTFGSGTRLTVV.

There are a few counts of this clonotype. V and J are TRBV12-3 or TRBV12-4 and TRBJ1-2; 7 bases match TRBD1. J gave up 0 bases and V 4 bases, and 20 bases lay outside the gene matches. This CDR3 is 20 amino acids long. The CDR3 protein is CASSYPRTGTGTVTNYGYTF. The CDR3 region has the DNA TGTGCCAGCAGTTACCCACGGACTGGGACTGGGACAGTAACTAACTATGGCTACACCTTC.

This clonotype showed up just once. The V and J genes are TRBV15 and TRBJ2-2; 9 bases align to TRBD2. Germline lookup yields CDR1 LNHNV and CDR2 YYDKDF (reference sequence). Unmatched junction bases numbered 7, after V lost 0 bases and J lost 5 bases. The CDR3 length is 17 residues. In DNA, the CDR3 is TGTGCCACCAGCAGAGACGGTAGCGGGGGAGGGACCGGGGAGCTGTTTTTT. It specifies CATSRDGSGGGTGELFF.

Concerning this clonotype: With a much larger clone just one base away, this may be a read error. The rearrangement uses TRBV20-1 and TRBJ2-1; 10 nucleotides agree with TRBD2. Germline lookup yields CDR1 DFQATT and CDR2 SNEGSKA (reference sequence). The CDR3 sequence is 15 residues long. Germline trimming cut 5 bases from V and 3 bases from J; bases unmatched to any gene: 7. This CDR3 is CSAEESGGDYNEQFF. CDR3 DNA sequence: TGCAGTGCTGAGGAGAGCGGGGGGGACTACAATGAGCAGTTCTTC.

The chain is built from TRBV6-2 or TRBV6-3 and TRBJ2-3; 8 positions match TRBD2. The CDR3 totals 12 residues. CDR1 and CDR2 from the germline V gene are MNHEY and SVGEGT. J lost 14 bases, V lost 5 bases, and 9 bases had no gene match. The CDR3 loop is CASSGLGGVPYF. CDR3 nucleotide sequence: TGTGCCAGCAGTGGACTCGGGGGGGTCCCGTATTTT.

Ten or more counts support this clonotype. A read error may produce the germline difference seen at one junction end. The chain employs TRBV10-3 and TRBJ2-3; a weak D match, TRBD2 (6 bases). CDR1 ENHRY and CDR2 SYGVKD come from the germline V gene. CDR3 size: 13 residues. CDR3 DNA: TGTGCCCTGAGGGACTCTAGCACAGATGCGCAGTATTTT. This translates into CALRDSSTDAQYF.

This clonotype was counted many times. The chain combines TRBV5-1 with TRBJ2-5; possible D gene TRBD2, 6 bases. Trimming took 4 bases from V and 2 from J, leaving 12 bases between them. The length of the CDR3 is 14 residues. Germline CDR1 SGHRS, CDR2 YFSETQ. CDR3 nucleotide sequence: TGCGCCAGCAGCGGGGGGAAATCACAAGAGACCCAGTACTTC. Encoded protein: CASSGGKSQETQYF.

This clonotype was observed a handful of times. The chain recombines TRBV6-6 with TRBJ1-1; possible D gene TRBD1, 5 bases. V shed 5 bases and J shed 4 bases, with 14 bases lying between them. Germline V gene lookup returns CDR1 MNHNY and CDR2 SVGAGI (reference sequence). This CDR3 has 14 residues. The CDR3 region is CASSQTQATTEAFF. In DNA, the CDR3 is TGTGCCAGCAGTCAGACACAGGCGACCACTGAAGCTTTCTTT.

This clonotype was observed once. Here the CDR3 reads CASLTILGTDTQYF. Here the CDR3 DNA reads TGCGCCAGCTTAACTATTCTGGGCACAGATACGCAGTATTTT. This chain connects TRBV10-2 to TRBJ2-3; D not certain. The CDR3 totals 14 residues. The ends were cut back, 8 bases at V and 1 base at J, with 13 bases in the middle. Germline CDR1 is WSHSY and CDR2 is SAAADI.

The rearrangement links TRBV27 to TRBJ1-6; TRBD1 matches at 7 bases. Germline lookup yields CDR1 MNHEY and CDR2 SMNVEV (reference sequence). J gave up 15 bases and V 3 bases, and 17 bases lay outside the gene matches. The CDR3 has 16 amino acids. CDR3 amino acids: CASSLAPRGSILHLHF. The CDR3 nucleotides read TGTGCCAGCAGTTTGGCCCCCAGGGGGTCGATCCTGCACCTCCACTTT.

This clonotype showed up many times. This sequence joins TRBV4-1 and TRBJ2-7, with unresolved D. The V end was cut by 0 bases, the J end by 2 bases, with 8 bases between. Per the germline V gene, CDR1 is MGHRA and CDR2 is YSYEKL. This CDR3 comprises 14 residues. CDR3 loop: CASSQDSKPYEQYF. CDR3 nucleotide sequence: TGCGCCAGCAGCCAAGATAGCAAGCCCTACGAGCAGTACTTC.

This clonotype was counted many times. J is TRBJ2-3 and V is TRBV29-1; 8 nucleotides match TRBD2. Per the germline V gene, CDR1 is SQVTM and CDR2 is ANQGSEA. The CDR3 loop spans 14 amino acids. The V and J ends lost 5 bases and 3 bases, in that order; junction bases with no gene match: 7. The CDR3 nucleotides are TGCAGCGTTAAAAGGACTAGCCTGACAGATACGCAGTATTTT. Amino acid sequence: CSVKRTSLTDTQYF.

This clonotype was observed at least ten times. V usage is TRBV5-8 and J usage is TRBJ2-1; TRBD2 agrees at 9 bases. V was pared by 2 bases and J by 5 bases, with 11 bases of the junction left unmatched. CDR3 length equals 17 residues. Germline CDR1 SGHTS, CDR2 YDEGEE. CDR3 coding DNA: TGTGCCAGCAGCTTCGAGACCGGGACTAGCCTTAACAATGAGCAGTTCTTC. This codes for CASSFETGTSLNNEQFF. The variable domain in full, with the rest retrieved from reference TRBV5-8 and TRBJ2-1, is EAGVTQSPTHLIKTRGQQATLRCSPISGHTSVYWYQQALGLGLQFLLWYDEGEERNRGNFPPRFSGRQFPNYSSELNVNALELEDSALYLCASSFETGTSLNNEQFFGPGTRLTVL.

V is TRBV6-1 and J is TRBJ2-2, with a possible D match to TRBD2 (6 bases). Trimming left V 6 bases short and J 1 base short, with 18 bases between. CDR1 and CDR2 (germline): MNHNS, SASEGT. The CDR3 is 17 amino acids. CDR3 protein: CASRMIAGRQNTGELFF. In DNA, the CDR3 is TGTGCCAGCAGAATGATTGCGGGGAGACAGAACACCGGGGAGCTGTTTTTT.

This clonotype showed up many times. The rearrangement links TRBV7-9 to TRBJ2-7; D remains ambiguous. The CDR3 runs to 14 residues. Trimming stripped 4 bases from V and 5 bases from J, with 15 bases between. Germline lookup yields CDR1 SEHNR and CDR2 FQNEAQ (reference sequence). CDR3 region: CASSSSGAKHEQYF. The CDR3 DNA follows: TGTGCCAGCAGCTCCTCAGGAGCAAAGCACGAGCAGTACTTC.